The clone carrying this T cell receptor (beta chain) was detected many times. The antigen remains undetermined. The data were obtained in a study of T cells in Graves' hyperthyroidism and ophthalmopathy. Diagnoses rested on clinical symptoms, serum thyroxine and TRAb, thyroid ultrasound and orbital computed tomography. The CDR3 consists of 16 residues. Germline CDR1 reads SGHKS; CDR2 reads YYEKEE (reference sequence). Trimming left V 3 bases short and J 4 bases short, with 17 bases between. Study-wide findings and caveats: Ophthalmopathy stood apart from stable hyperthyroidism in a 13 V-J model. Most expanded thyroid clonotypes above 0.001 recurred in blood.

It was RNA transcripts that yielded the amplified TCR beta CDR3 regions. The TCR CDR3 was amplified in a first-round RT-PCR using the HTBI primer set. TCRdb called the multiplex PCR reads again in MiXCR, with one record for every CDR3 protein. The repertoire holds under 350,000 distinct CDR3 sequences, with roughly 13% as singletons. This TCR was sampled from a woman aged 40 to 50 with Graves' ophthalmopathy. Sequencing was performed on blood. The chain has TRBV5-5 and TRBJ2-1, with D perhaps assigned TRBD1 or TRBD2 (6 bases each). DNA of the CDR3: TGTGCCAGCAGCTCTCGGGGGCTGGGCTCATACAATGAGCAGTTCTTC. Its protein is CASSSRGLGSYNEQFF.